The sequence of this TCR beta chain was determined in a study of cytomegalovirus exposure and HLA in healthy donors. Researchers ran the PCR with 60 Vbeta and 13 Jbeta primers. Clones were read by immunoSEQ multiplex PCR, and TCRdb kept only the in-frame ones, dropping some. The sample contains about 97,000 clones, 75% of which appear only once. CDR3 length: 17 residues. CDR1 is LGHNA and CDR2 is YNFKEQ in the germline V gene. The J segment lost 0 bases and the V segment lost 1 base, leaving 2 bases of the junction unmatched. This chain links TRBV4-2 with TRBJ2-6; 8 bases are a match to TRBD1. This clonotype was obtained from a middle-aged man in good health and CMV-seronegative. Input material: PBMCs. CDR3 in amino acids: CASSQGDRPSGANVLTF. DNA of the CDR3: TGTGCCAGCAGCCAAGGGGACAGGCCCTCTGGGGCCAACGTCCTGACTTTC.